The 18 T cell receptor beta chains below were found in one sample sequenced in a study of T-cell reconstitution after alpha-beta-depleted transplantation in children. Preparing the TCRbeta library involved the use of unique molecular identifiers. A single record per CDR3 protein comes from TCRdb applying MiXCR to the PCR reads. The profile shows around 120,000 distinct CDR3 sequences, under 25% of them singletons. The input for sequencing was PBMCs, mostly from graft donor cells, taken 180 days after TCRalphabeta/CD19-depleted stem cell transplant. These receptors all come from a male patient under 10 years old who had a stem cell transplant for chronic granulomatous disease, so the T cells may come from the graft donor.

This chain joins TRBV11-1 and TRBJ2-1, with TRBD1 matching over 10 bases. V lost 6 bases to trimming and J lost 8 bases; unmatched junction nucleotides: 4. Germline V lookup: CDR1 SGHAT, CDR2 FQDESV (reference sequence). There are 13 residues in the CDR3. CDR3 loop: CASRRTGGDEQFF. CDR3 coding DNA: TGTGCCAGCAGGAGGACAGGGGGGGATGAGCAGTTCTTC.

The V and J genes are TRBV20-1 and TRBJ2-2, with 12 bases lining up with TRBD2. V shed 5 bases and J 5 bases; nucleotides not matched to a gene: 6. The CDR3 runs 15 residues. From germline, CDR1 is DFQATT and CDR2 SNEGSKA (reference sequence). The CDR3 sequence: CSAGDGLAGTGELFF. CDR3 nucleotides: TGCAGTGCTGGGGACGGACTAGCGGGAACCGGGGAGCTGTTTTTT.

In its sample, this clonotype was seen a few times. This chain links TRBV19 with TRBJ2-5, with D uncertain. The germline gives CDR1 LNHDA, CDR2 SQIVND (reference sequence). Between the trimmed V and J ends, which lost 1 base and 4 bases, there was a span of 13 bases. The CDR3 consists of 15 residues. CDR3 nucleotides: TGTGCCAGTAGTATAGGTAGGGCTAGGACAGAGACCCAGTACTTC. Translation gives CASSIGRARTETQYF.

This clonotype has a count of ten or more. V is TRBV28 and J is TRBJ2-5; TRBD2 matches at 7 bases. V trimming: 3 bases; J trimming: 4 bases; junction bases outside the gene matches: 5. The CDR3 length is 14 residues. Germline loops: CDR1 MDHEN, CDR2 SYDVKM. CDR3 sequence: CASSFAGVRETQYF. CDR3 DNA: TGTGCCAGCAGTTTCGCGGGAGTAAGAGAGACCCAGTACTTC.

Only a few counts were recorded for this clonotype. The V gene is TRBV29-1, the J gene TRBJ2-7; 9 positions match TRBD2. Germline CDR1 is SQVTM and CDR2 is ANQGSEA. This CDR3 region has 18 residues. Germline trimming cut 4 bases from V and 2 bases from J; bases unmatched to any gene: 18. CDR3 protein: CSVVRERGLAGITYEQYF. CDR3 coding DNA: TGCAGCGTTGTAAGGGAGAGGGGCCTAGCGGGAATTACCTACGAGCAGTACTTC.

This clonotype was counted many times. The chain links TRBV9 to TRBJ2-7, with a weak D call TRBD2 (5 bases). Germline V CDR1 and CDR2: SGDLS, YYNGEE. The CDR3 consists of 12 residues. The ends were cut back, 4 bases at V and 4 bases at J, with 9 bases in the middle. The CDR3 DNA reads as TGTGCCAGCAGCCTTACGGGGTACGAGCAGTACTTC. Translating gives CASSLTGYEQYF.

This clonotype was seen at least ten times. The chain uses TRBV5-1 and TRBJ1-1, with a tentative D call TRBD1 (6 bases). Germline V gene data show CDR1 as SGHRS and CDR2 as YFSETQ. V lost 6 bases and J lost 1, with 10 bases in between. This CDR3 spans 13 amino acids. The CDR3 coding sequence is TGCGCCAGCATGTTGACAGGGAACACTGAAGCTTTCTTT. Its protein is CASMLTGNTEAFF.

The chain combines TRBV12-3 or TRBV12-4 with TRBJ2-7, with 12 nucleotides matching TRBD2. The CDR3 has 15 residues. Losses at the gene ends were 7 bases for V and 2 bases for J; bases not matched to a gene: 6. The CDR3 sequence is CASTSGLAGPYEQYF. For the CDR3, the DNA is TGTGCCAGCACCTCAGGACTAGCGGGACCCTACGAGCAGTACTTC.

In this sample, this clonotype turned up a few times. The chain links TRBV5-6 to TRBJ2-5; D remains unclear. Between the trimmed V and J ends, which lost 3 bases and 0 bases, there was a span of 15 bases. Per the germline V gene, CDR1 is SGHDT and CDR2 is YYEEEE. This CDR3 region has 16 residues. In DNA, the CDR3 is TGTGCCAGCAGCTCCACGGTAGGGTTGTACCAAGAGACCCAGTACTTC. Its protein product is CASSSTVGLYQETQYF.

The J gene is TRBJ2-3, the V gene TRBV20-1; the match to TRBD2 covers 12 bases. J gave up 1 base and V 1 base, and 12 bases lay outside the gene matches. CDR3 size: 19 residues. The germline gives CDR1 DFQATT, CDR2 SNEGSKA (reference sequence). DNA of the CDR3: TGCAGTGCTAGAGGATGGTTTGGAAGACTAGCGGGGGGCACAGATACGCAGTATTTT. Protein product: CSARGWFGRLAGGTDTQYF.

CDR3 nucleotides: TGTGCCAGCAGTTGGCAGGGGTTCACAGATACGCAGTATTTT. Protein product: CASSWQGFTDTQYF. The chain couples TRBV12-3 or TRBV12-4 to TRBJ2-3; D may be TRBD1 (6 bases). CDR3 length: 14 amino acids. Trimming cost V 4 bases and J 2 bases, with 10 bases left between them.

This clonotype was counted many times. The J gene is TRBJ2-7, the V gene TRBV10-3; the match to TRBD1 covers 7 bases. V lost 6 bases and J lost 2; bases outside the gene matches: 7. CDR3 length: 14 residues. Per the germline V gene, CDR1 is ENHRY and CDR2 is SYGVKD. CDR3 nucleotide sequence: TGTGCCATCAGCCCGGACAGGCCACCCTACGAGCAGTACTTC. This encodes CAISPDRPPYEQYF.

This clonotype was seen many times. The chain has TRBV7-8 and TRBJ2-3; 9 bases align to TRBD1. The CDR3 sequence is 16 residues long. Germline assignment: CDR1 SGHVS and CDR2 FQNEAQ. With V trimmed by 2 bases and J by 4 bases, 7 bases remained unmatched. DNA for the CDR3: TGTGCCAGCAGCTTAAAGGGACAGGGTATCGCAGATACGCAGTATTTT. Amino acid sequence: CASSLKGQGIADTQYF.

The chain combines TRBV27 with TRBJ1-6, with D perhaps TRBD1 (6 bases). Looked up from germline, CDR1 is MNHEY and CDR2 is SMNVEV (reference sequence). CDR3 size: 15 residues. The ends were cut back, 4 bases at V and 4 bases at J, with 11 bases in the middle. CDR3 sequence (DNA): TGTGCCAGCAGTTCCCGACAGGATTATAATTCACCCCTCCACTTT. Its protein product is CASSSRQDYNSPLHF.

In its sample, this clonotype was seen a few times. The chain employs TRBV15 and TRBJ2-1; tentative D call: TRBD2 (6 bases). Trimming shortened V by 0 bases and J by 1 base, and 10 bases separated the two germline ends. Germline values: CDR1 LNHNV, CDR2 YYDKDF (reference sequence). The CDR3 is made up of 16 amino acids. In nucleotides, the CDR3 is TGTGCCACCAGCAGAGATTCGGGACTTTCCTACAATGAGCAGTTCTTC. This translates into CATSRDSGLSYNEQFF.

The chain joins TRBV12-3 or TRBV12-4 to TRBJ2-5; weak D call: TRBD1 (6 bases). Between the trimmed V and J ends, which lost 2 bases and 2 bases, there was a span of 12 bases. This CDR3 has 15 residues. CDR3 coding DNA: TGTGCCAGCAGTTTAACAGGGAACTCTCAAGAGACCCAGTACTTC. Protein: CASSLTGNSQETQYF.

This clonotype was picked up a small number of times. This chain joins TRBV5-6 and TRBJ2-1, with D hard to call. The CDR3 is 12 amino acids. Trimming pared 4 bases from V and 5 bases from J, leaving 7 bases between. From germline, CDR1 is SGHDT and CDR2 YYEEEE. The CDR3 sequence: CASSPADNEQFF. CDR3 nucleotides: TGTGCCAGCAGCCCGGCGGACAATGAGCAGTTCTTC.

The chain joins TRBV5-6 to TRBJ2-4; D remains ambiguous. The V end lost 0 bases, the J end lost 7 bases, and 11 bases lay between the germline ends. This CDR3 is built from 14 residues. The germline V gene encodes CDR1 SGHDT and CDR2 YYEEEE. CDR3 sequence reads: CASSLVYQVNIQYF. For the CDR3, the DNA is TGTGCCAGCAGCTTGGTCTACCAGGTTAACATTCAGTACTTC.